This passage covers 13 T cell receptor beta chains from one sample sequenced in a study of CD8 T cells in ankylosing spondylitis. TCRdb redid the calling of the 5' RACE reads with MiXCR, one entry per CDR3 protein. The sample consists of 500,000 or so distinct CDR3 sequences, about 5.7% of them appearing once. Study conclusions and caveats: Eight highly homologous variants formed a TCR beta motif that appeared characteristic of ankylosing spondylitis blood.

These receptors lack a known antigen. The sample comprised blood, either unsorted or a sorted T cell fraction (not recorded which). The receptor source for this set is a male donor with ankylosing spondylitis.

The rearrangement joins TRBV10-3 to TRBJ1-1; D remains unclear. CDR3 length equals 14 residues. Germline CDR1 reads ENHRY; CDR2 reads SYGVKD. Trimming removed 5 bases from V and 0 bases from J, with 10 bases in between. This chain's CDR3 is CAISSSNMNTEAFF. CDR3 DNA sequence: TGTGCCATCAGTTCGTCGAACATGAACACTGAAGCTTTCTTT.

This clonotype was seen ten or more times. The chain employs TRBV4-1 and TRBJ2-5; TRBD1 might be the D (6 bases). This CDR3 spans 15 amino acids. The V and J ends lost 0 bases and 3 bases respectively, with 11 bases between them. CDR1 and CDR2 (germline): MGHRA, YSYEKL. The CDR3: CASSQEGRGEETQYF. In DNA, the CDR3 is TGCGCCAGCAGCCAAGAAGGCAGGGGAGAAGAGACCCAGTACTTC.

This clonotype showed up many times. The rearrangement uses TRBV4-2 and TRBJ2-3; 15 bases map to TRBD2. The germline CDR1 and CDR2 sequences are LGHNA and YNFKEQ. This CDR3 spans 17 amino acids. J lost 3 bases, V lost 5 bases, and 6 bases had no gene match. The CDR3 DNA sequence: TGTGCCAGCAGCGCCGGACTAGCGGGGGGGAGAACAGATACGCAGTATTTT. This codes for CASSAGLAGGRTDTQYF.

This clonotype has at least ten counts. This chain uses TRBV20-1 with TRBJ1-1; D not certain. The CDR3 contains 14 residues. The germline V gene encodes CDR1 DFQATT and CDR2 SNEGSKA (reference sequence). Trimming removed 2 bases from V and 5 bases from J, with 15 bases in between. CDR3 nucleotide sequence: TGCAGTGCTAGACCCCCTCGCACTCAAACTGAAGCTTTCTTT. It translates to CSARPPRTQTEAFF.

V usage is TRBV5-1 and J usage is TRBJ2-2, with TRBD2 matching 8 bases. This CDR3 comprises 14 residues. In germline, CDR1 is SGHRS, CDR2 YFSETQ. Trimming removed 2 bases from V and 6 bases from J; junction bases left unmatched: 3. This chain's CDR3 is CASSFGGAPGELFF. The CDR3 DNA sequence: TGCGCCAGCAGCTTCGGGGGGGCCCCCGGGGAGCTGTTTTTT.

This clonotype was recorded many times. The CDR3 is CASREGVFFHWERETQYF. CDR3 DNA: TGTGCCAGCAGGGAAGGGGTTTTCTTTCATTGGGAGAGAGAGACCCAGTACTTC. V gene TRBV11-2 combines with J gene TRBJ2-5; the D call may be TRBD1 or TRBD2 (5 bases each). The V gene lost 6 bases and the J gene lost 4 bases, with 27 bases spanning the gap. This CDR3 spans 18 amino acids. Germline CDR1 and CDR2: SGHAT and FQNNGV.

This clonotype was picked up many times. The CDR3, as DNA: TGCGCCAGCAGCCAAGAACTAGCGTATTTATGTGGGGATGAGCAGTTCTTC. The encoded protein is CASSQELAYLCGDEQFF. V gene TRBV4-3 combines with J gene TRBJ2-1; TRBD2 agrees at 7 bases. V was pared by 0 bases and J by 8 bases, with 13 bases of the junction left unmatched. Germline CDR1 and CDR2: LGHNA and YSLEER. CDR3 size: 17 residues.

At least ten counts were recorded for this clonotype. The chain joins TRBV5-5 to TRBJ2-7; TRBD1 matches at 7 bases. J gave up 7 bases and V 4 bases, and 5 bases lay outside the gene matches. CDR3 length: 12 residues. CDR1 SGHKS and CDR2 YYEKEE come from the germline V gene (reference sequence). CDR3 coding DNA: TGTGCCAGCAGCCCCAAACAGGGGGAGCAGTACTTC. Amino acid sequence: CASSPKQGEQYF.

This clonotype was observed at least ten times. A much bigger clone sits one base away, suggesting this may be a read error. The chain recombines TRBV7-9 with TRBJ2-7; D is unclear. The V end was cut by 5 bases, the J end by 6 bases, with 8 bases between. This CDR3 comprises 11 residues. Germline CDR1 is SEHNR and CDR2 is FQNEAQ (reference sequence). Written as DNA, the CDR3 is TGTGCCAGCAGCCTACGGGCCGAGCAGTACTTC. Protein sequence: CASSLRAEQYF.

The chain joins TRBV7-2 to TRBJ1-1; D is unclear. V lost 0 bases and J lost 4, with 9 bases in between. The CDR3 length is 14 residues. The germline CDR1 and CDR2 sequences are SGHTA and FQGNSA. The CDR3 is CASSLASWSTEAFF. CDR3 in DNA: TGTGCCAGCAGCTTAGCCTCGTGGAGCACTGAAGCTTTCTTT.

V is TRBV27 and J is TRBJ2-7; no clear D gene. The V end lost 4 bases, the J end lost 9 bases, and 10 bases lay between the germline ends. CDR1 and CDR2 (germline): MNHEY, SMNVEV (reference sequence). The CDR3 is 11 amino acids. The CDR3 here is CASSSLGVQYF. CDR3 DNA: TGTGCCAGCAGTTCCCTGGGTGTGCAGTACTTC.

This clonotype was seen at least ten times. The gene calls are TRBV28 and TRBJ1-1, with D uncertain. Germline values: CDR1 MDHEN, CDR2 SYDVKM. V was shortened by 3 bases and J by 3 bases, with 2 bases between the two germline ends. The CDR3 covers 11 residues. The CDR3 DNA follows: TGTGCCAGCAGTTTCCACACTGAAGCTTTCTTT. As protein: CASSFHTEAFF.

This clonotype was found many times. V gene TRBV5-6 combines with J gene TRBJ1-2; D gene unclear. Between the trimmed V and J ends, which lost 3 bases and 3 bases, there was a span of 15 bases. Germline assignment: CDR1 SGHDT and CDR2 YYEEEE. CDR3 length: 15 amino acids. CDR3: CASSYLISFDYGYTF. The CDR3, as DNA: TGTGCCAGCAGCTATCTAATTTCGTTCGACTATGGCTACACCTTC. Combining the CDR3 with reference TRBV5-6 and TRBJ1-2 gives the whole variable domain DAGVTQSPTHLIKTRGQQVTLRCSPKSGHDTVSWYQQALGQGPQFIFQYYEEEERQRGNFPDRFSGHQFPNYSSELNVNALLLGDSALYLCASSYLISFDYGYTFGSGTRLTVV.